Listed below are T cell receptor beta chains from one sample, sequenced in a study of radiotherapy plus CTLA-4 blockade in lung cancer. Data came from immunoSEQ multiplex PCR; TCRdb stores just in-frame clones and leaves some out. The repertoire includes 81,000 or so clones, approximately 84% of them detected once, and 0.79% sits in the top ten. Sequenced material: peripheral blood, taken from a patient treated with radiotherapy plus ipilimumab. The receptors shown here come from a human donor with non-small cell lung cancer who had stable disease on radiotherapy plus ipilimumab. CDR3s include the opening cysteine and the closing phenylalanine or tryptophan. Fields, in order: V gene, clone size, J gene, D gene, CDR3 DNA, CDR3 protein. D genes are given only for firm matches. The size entry is marked missing in some rows and otherwise reads once, few, many or a size class.

v_gene: TRBV6-1; abundance: -; j_gene: TRBJ1-1; d_gene: -; CDR3nt: TGTGCCAGCAGTGAAAAGGGTGGGATCACTGAAGCTTTCTTT; CDR3aa: CASSEKGGITEAFF
v_gene: TRBV5-1; abundance: once; j_gene: TRBJ2-2; d_gene: -; CDR3nt: TGCGCCAGCAGCTTAAAAGGGCCAGGGGTCACCGGGGAGCTGTTTTTT; CDR3aa: CASSLKGPGVTGELFF
v_gene: TRBV7-9; abundance: -; j_gene: TRBJ2-3; d_gene: TRBD1; CDR3nt: TGTGCCAGCAGTTTACAGGGGCCAGATACGCAGTATTTT; CDR3aa: CASSLQGPDTQYF
v_gene: TRBV29-1; abundance: -; j_gene: TRBJ2-7; d_gene: TRBD1; CDR3nt: TGCAGCGTTGCCTCTGACAGGGTCGGAAACGAGCAGTACTTC; CDR3aa: CSVASDRVGNEQYF
v_gene: TRBV5-1; abundance: -; j_gene: TRBJ2-7; d_gene: -; CDR3nt: TGCGCCAGCAGCTTGGGGCAGGGGGGAAGGGAGCAGTACTTC; CDR3aa: CASSLGQGGREQYF
v_gene: TRBV27; abundance: -; j_gene: TRBJ2-1; d_gene: -; CDR3nt: TGTGCCAGCAGTCCCGGAGGGTATAATGAGCAGTTCTTC; CDR3aa: CASSPGGYNEQFF
v_gene: TRBV15; abundance: once; j_gene: TRBJ2-3; d_gene: TRBD1; CDR3nt: TGTGCCACCAGAAGACAGGGCCCCTCAGATACGCAGTATTTT; CDR3aa: CATRRQGPSDTQYF
v_gene: TRBV5-1; abundance: -; j_gene: TRBJ2-5; d_gene: -; CDR3nt: TGCGCCAGCAGCTTGGCCCGGGCAGCCCAAGAGACCCAGTACTTC; CDR3aa: CASSLARAAQETQYF
v_gene: TRBV6-1; abundance: -; j_gene: TRBJ2-7; d_gene: -; CDR3nt: TGTGCCAGCAGTGTGGGGCCTACTACCTACGAGCAGTACTTC; CDR3aa: CASSVGPTTYEQYF
v_gene: TRBV18; abundance: -; j_gene: TRBJ2-2; d_gene: TRBD2; CDR3nt: TGTGCCAGCTCGCGACTAGCGGGAACTATCGGGGAGCTGTTTTTT; CDR3aa: CASSRLAGTIGELFF
v_gene: TRBV10-2; abundance: -; j_gene: TRBJ2-7; d_gene: -; CDR3nt: TGCGCCAGCAGTAATAGCGTCTACGAGCAGTACTTC; CDR3aa: CASSNSVYEQYF
v_gene: TRBV27; abundance: -; j_gene: TRBJ2-7; d_gene: TRBD1; CDR3nt: TGTGCCAGCAGCATAGGGACAGGGGGCGACGAGCAGTACTTC; CDR3aa: CASSIGTGGDEQYF
v_gene: TRBV7-8; abundance: -; j_gene: TRBJ2-7; d_gene: -; CDR3nt: TGTGCCAGCAGCTTAAGCGGACCGAGCTCCTACGAGCAGTACTTC; CDR3aa: CASSLSGPSSYEQYF
v_gene: TRBV28; abundance: -; j_gene: TRBJ2-7; d_gene: TRBD1; CDR3nt: TGTGCCAGCAGTACTTCAGGGGGCCGCGAGCAGTACTTC; CDR3aa: CASSTSGGREQYF
v_gene: TRBV27; abundance: -; j_gene: TRBJ1-6; d_gene: -; CDR3nt: TGTGCCAGCAGTTTACGACAGCATTCACCCCTCCACTTT; CDR3aa: CASSLRQHSPLHF
v_gene: TRBV10-3; abundance: -; j_gene: TRBJ2-3; d_gene: -; CDR3nt: TGTGCCGCAGCGGGACAGGATAGCACAGATACGCAGTATTTT; CDR3aa: CAAAGQDSTDTQYF
v_gene: TRBV7-2; abundance: -; j_gene: TRBJ1-6; d_gene: TRBD1; CDR3nt: TGTGCCAGCAGCTCACGGGACAGGGATTCACCCCTCCACTTT; CDR3aa: CASSSRDRDSPLHF
v_gene: TRBV7-7; abundance: -; j_gene: TRBJ2-2; d_gene: TRBD1; CDR3nt: TGTGCTAGCAGCCAAGGGACAGGGGGGACCGGGGAGCTGTTTTTT; CDR3aa: CASSQGTGGTGELFF
v_gene: TRBV9; abundance: -; j_gene: TRBJ2-2; d_gene: TRBD1; CDR3nt: TGTGCCAGCAGCACTCCTAAGGGGGCAGCTCGGACCGGGGAGCTGTTTTTT; CDR3aa: CASSTPKGAARTGELFF
v_gene: TRBV9; abundance: -; j_gene: TRBJ2-3; d_gene: -; CDR3nt: TGTGCCAGCAGCGTAGGTGCGAAGGCCGGAGATACGCAGTATTTT; CDR3aa: CASSVGAKAGDTQYF
v_gene: TRBV19; abundance: -; j_gene: TRBJ1-1; d_gene: TRBD1; CDR3nt: TGTGCCAGTAGGGGACAGGGGGCTGGAAACACTGAAGCTTTCTTT; CDR3aa: CASRGQGAGNTEAFF
v_gene: TRBV6-1; abundance: -; j_gene: TRBJ2-7; d_gene: -; CDR3nt: TGTGCCAGCAGTGAAGGTTTGGTTATTTACGAGCAGTACTTC; CDR3aa: CASSEGLVIYEQYF
v_gene: TRBV6-6; abundance: -; j_gene: TRBJ2-3; d_gene: -; CDR3nt: TGTGCCAGCAGCCCCGGGGAGGTTGGAGATACGCAGTATTTT; CDR3aa: CASSPGEVGDTQYF
v_gene: TRBV27; abundance: few; j_gene: TRBJ2-5; d_gene: TRBD2; CDR3nt: TGTGCCAGCAGTTTAATGGGACGGGCTAGCGGGTACCAAGAGACCCAGTACTTC; CDR3aa: CASSLMGRASGYQETQYF
v_gene: TRBV5-1; abundance: -; j_gene: TRBJ2-1; d_gene: -; CDR3nt: TGCGCCAGCAGCAGCTCTCCGACCTACAATGAGCAGTTCTTC; CDR3aa: CASSSSPTYNEQFF
v_gene: TRBV11-1; abundance: once; j_gene: TRBJ1-1; d_gene: -; CDR3nt: TGTGCCAGCAGCTCCCGGACTGGGAACACTGAAGCTTTCTTT; CDR3aa: CASSSRTGNTEAFF
v_gene: TRBV7-9; abundance: -; j_gene: TRBJ2-2; d_gene: -; CDR3nt: TGTGCCAGCAGCTTAGCGTCGATGAACACCGGGGAGCTGTTTTTT; CDR3aa: CASSLASMNTGELFF
v_gene: TRBV2; abundance: -; j_gene: TRBJ2-5; d_gene: -; CDR3nt: TGTGCCAGCAGCAGACGACAGGTCCAAGAGACCCAGTACTTC; CDR3aa: CASSRRQVQETQYF
v_gene: TRBV9; abundance: -; j_gene: TRBJ2-7; d_gene: -; CDR3nt: TGTGCCAGCAGCGTTTCGGGGGCGGGAGAGCAGTACTTC; CDR3aa: CASSVSGAGEQYF
v_gene: TRBV30; abundance: -; j_gene: TRBJ2-5; d_gene: -; CDR3nt: TGTGCCTGGAACAGGCAAGAGACCCAGTACTTC; CDR3aa: CAWNRQETQYF
v_gene: TRBV19; abundance: -; j_gene: TRBJ2-2; d_gene: TRBD2; CDR3nt: TGTGCCAGTACTACGGGAGTAACTAGCGGGTTCCACACCGGGGAGCTGTTTTTT; CDR3aa: CASTTGVTSGFHTGELFF
v_gene: TRBV19; abundance: few; j_gene: TRBJ1-4; d_gene: -; CDR3nt: TGTGCCAGTAGTTTGCTGGGGCCTACTAATGAAAAACTGTTTTTT; CDR3aa: CASSLLGPTNEKLFF
v_gene: TRBV19; abundance: few; j_gene: TRBJ1-1; d_gene: TRBD1; CDR3nt: TGTGCCAGTAGTACCGACAGGGGGTATGCTTTCTTT; CDR3aa: CASSTDRGYAFF
v_gene: TRBV6-5; abundance: few; j_gene: TRBJ2-1; d_gene: TRBD2; CDR3nt: TGTGCCAGCAGAATCGAGACTAGCGGTTACAATGAGCAGTTCTTC; CDR3aa: CASRIETSGYNEQFF
v_gene: TRBV15; abundance: -; j_gene: TRBJ1-5; d_gene: -; CDR3nt: TGTGCCACCAGCAGAGATTGGGATCAGCCCCAGCATTTT; CDR3aa: CATSRDWDQPQHF
v_gene: TRBV11-2; abundance: -; j_gene: TRBJ2-7; d_gene: TRBD2; CDR3nt: TGTGCCAGCAGCGTTCCGGGACTATCGTCCTACGAGCAGTACTTC; CDR3aa: CASSVPGLSSYEQYF
v_gene: TRBV6-1; abundance: once; j_gene: TRBJ1-4; d_gene: -; CDR3nt: TGTGCCGGAAGAGGTCCTACCAGCCGGGAAAAACTGTTTTTT; CDR3aa: CAGRGPTSREKLFF
v_gene: TRBV21-1; abundance: -; j_gene: TRBJ1-5; d_gene: -; CDR3nt: TGTGCCAGCAGCGACCGGGGACAGGGAGATCAGCCCCAGCATTTT; CDR3aa: CASSDRGQGDQPQHF
v_gene: TRBV7-9; abundance: -; j_gene: TRBJ1-4; d_gene: TRBD1; CDR3nt: TGTGCCAGCAGCTCCCAGGGACAGGCCTATGAAAAACTGTTTTTT; CDR3aa: CASSSQGQAYEKLFF
v_gene: TRBV28; abundance: -; j_gene: TRBJ2-1; d_gene: TRBD1; CDR3nt: TGTGCCAGCAGTCCAGGGACAGGGGGCTACTCCTACAATGAGCAGTTCTTC; CDR3aa: CASSPGTGGYSYNEQFF
v_gene: TRBV28; abundance: medium-sized; j_gene: TRBJ1-2; d_gene: TRBD1; CDR3nt: TGTGCCAGCGACCGGACAGGAAACTATGGCTACACCTTC; CDR3aa: CASDRTGNYGYTF
v_gene: TRBV27; abundance: -; j_gene: TRBJ2-6; d_gene: TRBD1; CDR3nt: TGTGCCAGCCGGGACAGAGACTCTGGGGCCAACGTCCTGACTTTC; CDR3aa: CASRDRDSGANVLTF
v_gene: TRBV5-5; abundance: -; j_gene: TRBJ1-4; d_gene: -; CDR3nt: TGTGCCAGCAGCTTGACCCGCGTCAATAGTGAAAAACTGTTTTTT; CDR3aa: CASSLTRVNSEKLFF
v_gene: TRBV2; abundance: -; j_gene: TRBJ1-6; d_gene: -; CDR3nt: TGTGCCAGCAGAGATTCCTCCTATAATTCACCCCTCCACTTT; CDR3aa: CASRDSSYNSPLHF
v_gene: TRBV6-1; abundance: -; j_gene: TRBJ1-1; d_gene: -; CDR3nt: TGTGCCAGCAGTTTATCGCAGAACACTGAAGCTTTCTTT; CDR3aa: CASSLSQNTEAFF
v_gene: TRBV19; abundance: -; j_gene: TRBJ1-5; d_gene: TRBD1; CDR3nt: TGTGCCAGTAGTATCGGGACAGGGGCTGGGATCGCCCAGCATTTT; CDR3aa: CASSIGTGAGIAQHF
v_gene: TRBV20-1; abundance: -; j_gene: TRBJ1-1; d_gene: -; CDR3nt: TGCAGTGCCAGGAACACTGAAGCTTTCTTT; CDR3aa: CSARNTEAFF